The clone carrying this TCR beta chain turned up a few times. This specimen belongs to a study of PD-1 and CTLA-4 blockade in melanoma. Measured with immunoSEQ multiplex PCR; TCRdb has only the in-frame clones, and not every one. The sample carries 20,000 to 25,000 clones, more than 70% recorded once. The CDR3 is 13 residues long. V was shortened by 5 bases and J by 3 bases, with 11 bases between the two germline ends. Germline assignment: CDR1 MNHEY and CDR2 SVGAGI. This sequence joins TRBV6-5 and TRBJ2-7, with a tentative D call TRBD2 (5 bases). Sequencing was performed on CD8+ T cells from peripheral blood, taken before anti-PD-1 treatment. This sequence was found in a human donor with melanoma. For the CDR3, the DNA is TGTGCCAGCAGTCCACCGGGATACTACGAGCAGTACTTC. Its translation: CASSPPGYYEQYF.